This T cell receptor beta chain appears in the sequencing data of a study of shared clonotypes between healthy human individuals. Study-wide points: A reduction in generation probabilities was seen for non-shared clonotypes relative to those shared by all four donors.

Several immunoSEQ plates held equal portions of the genomic DNA taken from each subset. TCRdb's table, derived via immunoSEQ multiplex PCR, lists solely in-frame clones and lacks some. The sample contains about 1.1 million clones, 75% to 85% of which appear only once. This clone was counted many times. What it binds is not known. The CDR3 sequence is 14 residues long. Germline CDR1 SGDLS, CDR2 YYNGEE. With 2 bases clipped from V and 4 bases from J, the junction kept 2 bases outside the gene matches. This TCR was sampled from a man aged 18 to 30 in good health. Some clones in this sample may be carry-over from other donors' samples. This chain uses TRBV9 with TRBJ1-2; TRBD1 matches 10 bases. Input material: memory CD4+ T cells from PBMCs. Specified subset: CD45RA-negative fraction. The CDR3 loop reads CASSVGQGSYGYTF. CDR3 DNA: TGTGCCAGCAGCGTGGGACAGGGGAGCTATGGCTACACCTTC. The whole variable domain, remainder taken from reference TRBV9 and TRBJ1-2, is DSGVTQTPKHLITATGQRVTLRCSPRSGDLSVYWYQQSLDQGLQFLIQYYNGEERAKGNILERFSAQQFPDLHSELNLSSLELGDSALYFCASSVGQGSYGYTFGSGTRLTVV.